This T cell receptor beta chain was captured in a study of glioma-infiltrating T cells. Study-level points and caveats: Only very few CDR3 sequences appeared in both tissue and blood.

In its sample, this clonotype was seen a few times. What it binds is not known. Using RNA template, CDR3s of TCR alpha and beta were amplified with iRepertoire arm-PCR. TCRdb fed the multiplex PCR reads into MiXCR, producing one record per CDR3 protein. Of fewer than 250,000 distinct CDR3 sequences listed, over 25% were seen once; the top ten hold around 21%. The V end lost 0 bases, the J end lost 9 bases, and 16 bases lay between the germline ends. The CDR3 is 15 residues long. CDR1 is SGDLS, CDR2 YYNGEE, per germline. The sample taken for sequencing was glioma tissue, nonneoplastic brain tissue, or PBMCs (not recorded which). The TCR originated in a human donor with low-grade glioma or glioblastoma, undergoing nonglioma brain surgery, or in good health (not recorded which). This sequence joins TRBV9 and TRBJ2-1; D may be TRBD1 (8 bases). CDR3 nucleotides: TGTGCCAGCAGCGTAGGACAGGGGTGGGGGGGTGAGCAGTTCTTC. It is translated as CASSVGQGWGGEQFF.